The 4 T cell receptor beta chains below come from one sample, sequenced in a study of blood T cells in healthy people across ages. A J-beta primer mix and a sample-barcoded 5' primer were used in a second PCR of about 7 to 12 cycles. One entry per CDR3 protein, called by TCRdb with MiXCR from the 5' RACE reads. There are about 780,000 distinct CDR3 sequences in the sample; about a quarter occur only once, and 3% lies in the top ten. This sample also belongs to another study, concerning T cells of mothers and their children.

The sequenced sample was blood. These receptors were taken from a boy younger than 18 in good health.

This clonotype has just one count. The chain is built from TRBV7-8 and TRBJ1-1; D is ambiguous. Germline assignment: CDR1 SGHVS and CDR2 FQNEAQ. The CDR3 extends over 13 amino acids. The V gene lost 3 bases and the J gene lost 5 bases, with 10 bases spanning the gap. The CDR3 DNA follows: TGTGCCAGCAGCTTCTTACCGAGTACTGAAGCTTTCTTT. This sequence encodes CASSFLPSTEAFF.

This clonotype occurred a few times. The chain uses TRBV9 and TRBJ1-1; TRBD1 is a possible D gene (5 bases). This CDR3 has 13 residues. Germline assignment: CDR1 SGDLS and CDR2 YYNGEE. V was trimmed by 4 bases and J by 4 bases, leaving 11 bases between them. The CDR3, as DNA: TGTGCCAGCAGCCCCTCGGGGGGCACTGAAGCTTTCTTT. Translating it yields CASSPSGGTEAFF.

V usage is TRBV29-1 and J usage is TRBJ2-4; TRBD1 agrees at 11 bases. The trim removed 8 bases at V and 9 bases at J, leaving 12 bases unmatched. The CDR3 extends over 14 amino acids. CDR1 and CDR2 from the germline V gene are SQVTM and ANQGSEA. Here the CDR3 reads CSTSRTGGDSIQYF. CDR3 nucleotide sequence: TGCAGCACCTCCCGGACAGGGGGCGATAGCATTCAGTACTTC.

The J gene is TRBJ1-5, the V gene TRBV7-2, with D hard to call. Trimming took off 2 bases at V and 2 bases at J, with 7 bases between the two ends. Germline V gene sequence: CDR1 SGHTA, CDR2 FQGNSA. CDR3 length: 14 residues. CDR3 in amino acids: CASSLTWGNQPQHF. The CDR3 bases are TGTGCCAGCAGCTTAACGTGGGGCAATCAGCCCCAGCATTTT.